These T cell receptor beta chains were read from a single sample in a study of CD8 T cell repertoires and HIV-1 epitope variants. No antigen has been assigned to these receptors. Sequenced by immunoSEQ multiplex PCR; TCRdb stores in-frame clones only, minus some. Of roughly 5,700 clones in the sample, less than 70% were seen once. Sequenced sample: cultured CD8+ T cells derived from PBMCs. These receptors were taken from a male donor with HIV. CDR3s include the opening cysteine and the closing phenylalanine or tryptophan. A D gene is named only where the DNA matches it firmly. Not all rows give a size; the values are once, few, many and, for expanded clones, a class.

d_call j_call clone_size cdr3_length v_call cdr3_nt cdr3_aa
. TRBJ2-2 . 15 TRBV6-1 TGTGCCAGCAGCTCCGGGACTCTTAACACCGGGGAGCTGTTTTTT CASSSGTLNTGELFF
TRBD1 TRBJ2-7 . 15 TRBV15 TGTGCCACCAGCGATGGGACAGGTGGCATTGGCGAGCAGTACTTC CATSDGTGGIGEQYF
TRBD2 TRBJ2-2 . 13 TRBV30 TGTGCCTGGAGTGTAGCGGGGGGCGGGGAGCTGTTTTTT CAWSVAGGGELFF
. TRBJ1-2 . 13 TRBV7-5 TGTGCCAGCAGCCCGACAGGTAGCTATGGCTACACCTTC CASSPTGSYGYTF
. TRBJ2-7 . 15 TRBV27 TGTGCCAGCAGTGGACGCGGGTTGAGCTCCTACGAGCAGTACTTC CASSGRGLSSYEQYF
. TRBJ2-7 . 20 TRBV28 TGTGCCAGCGTCGCCCCGAGGACGAGACGTTCGGAAAACACAACCTACGAGCAGTACTTC CASVAPRTRRSENTTYEQYF
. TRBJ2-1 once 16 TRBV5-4 TGTGCCAGTGGCGTTGCGGAACAAATCTCCTACAATGAGCAGTTCTTC CASGVAEQISYNEQFF
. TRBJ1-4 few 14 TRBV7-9 TGTGCCAGCAGCTCGGAGGGGGGACGTGTAAAACTGTTTTTT CASSSEGGRVKLFF
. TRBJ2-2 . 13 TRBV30 TGTGCCTGGACAAAAGGGGTAACCGGGGAGCTGTTTTTT CAWTKGVTGELFF
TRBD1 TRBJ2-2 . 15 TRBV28 TGTGCCAGCAGTGTGACAGGGGGCGCGACCGGGGAGCTGTTTTTT CASSVTGGATGELFF
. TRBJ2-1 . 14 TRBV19 TGTGCCAGTAGCCCCACGAGCGGATACAATGAGCAGTTCTTC CASSPTSGYNEQFF
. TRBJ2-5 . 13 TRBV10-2 TGCGCCAGCAGTGAGGTGGAGGAAGAGACCCAGTACTTC CASSEVEEETQYF
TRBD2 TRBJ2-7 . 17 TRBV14 TGTGCCAGCAGCCAAGCCCTGGGACTAGCGGGCTCCTACGAGCAGTACTTC CASSQALGLAGSYEQYF
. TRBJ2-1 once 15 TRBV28 TGTGCCAGCAGTCCCTTACTGGGGGCCTACAATGAGCAGTTCTTC CASSPLLGAYNEQFF
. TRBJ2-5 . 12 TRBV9 TGTGCCAGCAGCTTAGATCGTTACGGTCCCCACTTC CASSLDRYGPHF